This TCR beta chain was sequenced for a study of blood T cell repertoires in COVID-19. Turning to the study itself: Material from acute and convalescent COVID-19 was sourced from the United States, Italy and Spain. The cDNA or gDNA used as material had been derived from T cells, B-cell-depleted T cells, or PBMCs.

CDR1 is MGHRA and CDR2 is YSYEKL in the germline V gene. Deletions cut 6 bases from V and 3 bases from J, with 26 bases between. The CDR3 length is 18 residues. Authors' methods: Amplification of reference gene primers was used by the study to estimate nucleated cell counts. Repertoires were generated with immunoSEQ multiplex PCR, while TCRdb's copy carries only in-frame clones and drops some. D and trimming come from the DNA, and the V and J calls and clone size come from that table. The sample records about 71,000 clones, roughly 82% being singletons. This chain connects TRBV4-1 to TRBJ2-5, with a tentative D call TRBD1 (5 bases). This clonotype originated in a woman aged 80 or over with active or convalescent COVID-19. Sequencing was carried out using peripheral blood. As DNA, the CDR3 is TGCGCCAGCAGTAAAGGGGCCGATGGTGGAGCTGAGGAAGAGACCCAGTACTTC. Translation gives CASSKGADGGAEEETQYF.